This section outlines one T cell receptor (beta chain) sequence together with its context. Its antigen is undetermined. The germline CDR1 and CDR2 sequences are SGHDT and YYEEEE. Trimming left V 4 bases short and J 3 bases short, with 17 bases between. This CDR3 has 15 residues. This sample was taken from a study of graft-versus-host responses after intestinal transplantation. Overall study results and limits: Allograft graft-versus-host to host-versus-graft clonal ratios ran high in patients with graft-donor T cell macrochimerism.

TCRdb keeps only in-frame clones here, not all; method: immunoSEQ multiplex PCR. The table shows 28,000 or so clones, with around 83% occurring only once. The TCR comes from a human donor who received an intestinal transplant. This sequence joins TRBV5-6 and TRBJ2-7; D gene ambiguous. This material consisted of unstimulated CD8+ T cells sorted from spleen or lymph node cells, taken before intestinal transplant. This chain's CDR3 is CASSSNPAQLYEQYF. CDR3 DNA sequence: TGTGCCAGCAGCAGCAACCCGGCACAGCTCTACGAGCAGTACTTC.